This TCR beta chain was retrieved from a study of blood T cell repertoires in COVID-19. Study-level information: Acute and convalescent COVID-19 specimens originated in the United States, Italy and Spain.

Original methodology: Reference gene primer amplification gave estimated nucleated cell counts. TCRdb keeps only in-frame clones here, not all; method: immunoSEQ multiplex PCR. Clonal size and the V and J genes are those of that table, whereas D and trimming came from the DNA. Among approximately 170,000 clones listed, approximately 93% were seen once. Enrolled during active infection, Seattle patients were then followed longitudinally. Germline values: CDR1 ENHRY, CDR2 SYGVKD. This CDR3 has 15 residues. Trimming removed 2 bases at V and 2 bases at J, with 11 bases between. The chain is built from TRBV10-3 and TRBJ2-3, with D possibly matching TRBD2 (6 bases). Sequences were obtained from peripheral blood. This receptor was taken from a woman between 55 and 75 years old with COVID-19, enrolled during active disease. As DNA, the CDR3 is TGTGCCATCAGTGAGAAGGGACTTAACACAGATACGCAGTATTTT. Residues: CAISEKGLNTDTQYF.